This T cell receptor beta chain was sequenced during a study of blood T cell repertoires in COVID-19. Trimming left V 0 bases short and J 0 bases short, with 13 bases between. The CDR3 runs 17 residues. The germline V gene encodes CDR1 SGHRS and CDR2 YFSETQ. Cohort allocation depended upon clinical history that participants reported. Data came from immunoSEQ multiplex PCR; TCRdb stores just in-frame clones and leaves some out. The sample has approximately 160,000 clones; roughly nine tenths are singletons. The rearrangement uses TRBV5-1 and TRBJ2-4; weak D call: TRBD2 (5 bases). The TCR sequence derives from a woman in her fifties or sixties who had recovered from COVID-19. Sequenced material: PBMCs or T cells enriched from blood (not recorded which). Here the CDR3 reads CASSLAGLSIAKNIQYF. The CDR3 coding sequence is TGCGCCAGCAGCTTGGCCGGACTTTCCATAGCCAAAAACATTCAGTACTTC.